The clone carrying this T cell receptor (beta chain) appeared many times. Its antigen is not known. These data are taken from a study of early T cells in non-severe SARS-CoV-2 infection. The wider study: Chains were unpaired, as sequencing was done on bulk RNA from unsorted whole blood.

Study results and caveats: Clonotype matching in VDJdb favored anti-spike CD8 responses and did not capture private and CD4 specificities.

Molecules of cDNA were individually given unique molecular identifiers that were attached to them. TCRdb processed the 5' RACE reads anew with MiXCR; each CDR3 protein has one entry. The data show approximately 50,000 distinct CDR3 sequences, around 10% seen once. This CDR3 comprises 12 residues. The V gene's germline CDR1 is MNHEY and CDR2 SVGAGI. V was clipped by 6 bases and J by 10 bases; unmatched bases: 4. This chain joins TRBV6-5 and TRBJ2-1; 9 bases align to TRBD2. The sample was whole blood. This TCR was recovered from an adult who was a healthcare worker with PCR-confirmed SARS-CoV-2 infection or an uninfected control (not recorded which). CDR3 sequence reads: CASRGLAGEQFF. Here the CDR3 DNA reads TGTGCCAGCAGGGGTCTAGCGGGGGAGCAGTTCTTC.